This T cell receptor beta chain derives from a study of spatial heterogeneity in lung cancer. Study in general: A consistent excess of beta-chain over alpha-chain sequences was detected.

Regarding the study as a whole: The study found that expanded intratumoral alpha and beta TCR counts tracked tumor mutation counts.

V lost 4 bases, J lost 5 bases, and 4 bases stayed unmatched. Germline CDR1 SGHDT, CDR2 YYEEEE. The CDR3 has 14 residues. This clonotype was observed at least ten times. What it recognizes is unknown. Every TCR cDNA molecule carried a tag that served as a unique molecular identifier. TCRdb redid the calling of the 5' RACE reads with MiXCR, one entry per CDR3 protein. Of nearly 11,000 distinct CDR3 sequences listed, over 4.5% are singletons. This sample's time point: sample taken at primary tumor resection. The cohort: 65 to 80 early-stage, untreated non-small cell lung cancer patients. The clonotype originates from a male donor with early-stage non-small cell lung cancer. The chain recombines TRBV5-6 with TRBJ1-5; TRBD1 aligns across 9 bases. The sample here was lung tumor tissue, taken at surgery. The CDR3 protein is CASSLGQGDQPQHF. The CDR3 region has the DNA TGTGCCAGCAGCCTGGGACAGGGCGATCAGCCCCAGCATTTT.